Below are 27 T cell receptor beta chains sequenced from a single sample in a study of CXCR3-negative and CXCR3-positive naive CD8 T cells. TRB cDNA was prepared as libraries by UMI-labeled 5' RACE. One entry per CDR3 protein, without DNA, is what TCRdb gives after re-calling the 5' RACE reads. Its table records roughly 8,300 distinct CDR3 sequences. Specimen: naive CXCR3- CD8+ T cells from blood. Indicated subset: CD45RO-CCR7+CD27+CD95- naive CD8+ T cells lacking CXCR3 (TNR3-). Source of these receptors: a human donor in good health. Some clones in this sample may be carry-over from other donors' samples.

V is TRBV5-5 and J is TRBJ2-1. CDR3 size: 15 residues. In germline, CDR1 is SGHKS, CDR2 YYEKEE (reference sequence). The CDR3: CASSWVKGEVHEQFF. The full variable domain, rest sourced from reference TRBV5-5 and TRBJ2-1, is DAGVTQSPTHLIKTRGQQVTLRCSPISGHKSVSWYQQVLGQGPQFIFQYYEKEERGRGNFPDRFSARQFPNYSSELNVNALLLGDSALYLCASSWVKGEVHEQFFGPGTRLTVL.

This chain joins TRBV28 and TRBJ2-7; TCRdb lists TRBD1, though no DNA is available to test this call. Germline V gives CDR1 MDHEN, CDR2 SYDVKM. This CDR3 is 12 amino acids long. The CDR3 loop is CASSLGGNEQYF.

The V call is TRBV5-1, the J call TRBJ2-7; TCRdb outputs TRBD1, but without DNA this stays unchecked. Per germline, CDR1 SGHRS and CDR2 YFSETQ. The CDR3 has 15 residues. This CDR3 reads CASSPGDSENYEQYF.

V and J are TRBV10-3 and TRBJ2-7; TCRdb's assignment of TRBD1 cannot be checked, as there is no DNA. Per the germline V gene, CDR1 is ENHRY and CDR2 is SYGVKD. The CDR3 consists of 13 residues. CDR3 amino acids: CAITDQGVYEQYF.

The chain recombines TRBV20-1 with TRBJ1-1; TCRdb outputs TRBD1, but without DNA this stays unchecked. CDR3 length equals 17 residues. CDR1 is DFQATT and CDR2 is SNEGSKA in the germline V gene (reference sequence). CDR3: CSARGNRDRGRNTEAFF.

Measured by frequency, this clonotype is medium-sized. V usage is TRBV20-1 and J usage is TRBJ2-2; TCRdb names TRBD2, which stays unverified in the absence of DNA. The CDR3 has 15 amino acids. Germline V gives CDR1 DFQATT, CDR2 SNEGSKA (reference sequence). The CDR3 is CSATSSGSNTGELFF.

By frequency, this clonotype registers medium-sized. This rearrangement joins TRBV5-1 to TRBJ1-1; the TRBD1 assignment by TCRdb is unverifiable without DNA. CDR3 length: 14 residues. The germline V gene has CDR1 SGHRS and CDR2 YFSETQ. The CDR3 loop reads CASSLEGGLTEAFF.

This clonotype is identified as medium-sized (0.01 to 0.1%) from frequency. The chain is built from TRBV12-3 or TRBV12-4 and TRBJ2-5. There are 14 residues in the CDR3. The CDR3 sequence is CASRFPAVQETQYF.

This clonotype is identified as medium-sized (0.01 to 0.1%) from frequency. The rearrangement links TRBV29-1 to TRBJ2-6; with no DNA, the TCRdb D assignment of TRBD1 cannot be verified. CDR1 is SQVTM, CDR2 ANQGSEA, per germline. This CDR3 contains 13 residues. This CDR3 is CSVPDSRANVLTF.

The genes are TRBV7-9 and TRBJ2-7; TCRdb reports TRBD1, a call that lacks DNA to check it against. From germline, CDR1 is SEHNR and CDR2 FQNEAQ (reference sequence). The CDR3 covers 12 residues. CDR3 residues: CASGGFEYEQYF.

The rearrangement links TRBV29-1 to TRBJ2-5; TCRdb's D call of TRBD2 is untestable without DNA. Germline lookup yields CDR1 SQVTM and CDR2 ANQGSEA. The CDR3 has 15 residues. The chain's CDR3 is CSAWTSGAYQETQYF.

The chain joins TRBV29-1 to TRBJ1-5. The CDR3 consists of 11 residues. Germline lookup yields CDR1 SQVTM and CDR2 ANQGSEA. The CDR3 reads CSVDWGGTQHF.

The gene calls are TRBV24-1 and TRBJ2-3; TCRdb's assignment of TRBD2 cannot be checked, as there is no DNA. Germline values: CDR1 KGHDR, CDR2 SFDVKD. The CDR3 is made up of 19 amino acids. CDR3 loop: CATSDSSWTSGRGADTQYF.

This clonotype is called medium-sized (0.01 to 0.1%) based on its frequency. This sequence joins TRBV10-3 and TRBJ2-1; there is no DNA to check the TCRdb D call of TRBD2. There are 13 residues in the CDR3. CDR1 and CDR2 (germline): ENHRY, SYGVKD. CDR3 sequence reads: CAIRGGLAGFQFF.

This clonotype ranks as medium-sized in terms of frequency. The genes are TRBV4-1 and TRBJ2-7; TCRdb outputs TRBD2, but without DNA this stays unchecked. The V gene's germline CDR1 is MGHRA and CDR2 YSYEKL. The CDR3 length is 15 residues. The CDR3 region is CASSQEDGPGYEQYF.

V usage is TRBV6-6 and J usage is TRBJ1-1; TCRdb reports TRBD1, a call that lacks DNA to check it against. The length of the CDR3 is 17 residues. Germline V gene data show CDR1 as MNHNY and CDR2 as SVGAGI (reference sequence). The CDR3 loop is CASSYSTRTDMNTEAFF.

The chain combines TRBV7-9 with TRBJ1-1; TCRdb calls TRBD1, which cannot be checked without DNA. Germline V lookup: CDR1 SEHNR, CDR2 FQNEAQ (reference sequence). This CDR3 is 14 amino acids long. CDR3 sequence: CASSGGGWNTEAFF. Using reference TRBV7-9 and TRBJ1-1 for the parts outside the CDR3, the full variable domain is DTGVSQNPRHKITKRGQNVTFRCDPISEHNRLYWYRQTLGQGPEFLTYFQNEAQLEKSRLLSDRFSAERPKGSFSTLEIQRTEQGDSAMYLCASSGGGWNTEAFFGQGTRLTVV.

This chain joins TRBV3-1 and TRBJ2-1; TCRdb's D call, TRBD2, is unchecked because there is no DNA. The CDR3 has 15 residues. Per germline, CDR1 LGHDT and CDR2 YNNKEL (reference sequence). The CDR3 loop reads CASSQGLAGNNEQFF.

This clonotype is medium-sized by frequency. The CDR3 protein is CSVPLQGGSAPF. The chain combines TRBV29-1 with TRBJ2-1; no DNA is available, so the TRBD1 call from TCRdb remains unchecked. Germline V CDR1 and CDR2: SQVTM, ANQGSEA. The CDR3 consists of 12 residues.

V is TRBV29-1 and J is TRBJ2-1; TCRdb names TRBD2, which stays unverified in the absence of DNA. The CDR3 has 16 residues. CDR1 and CDR2 (germline): SQVTM, ANQGSEA. CDR3 in amino acids: CSVELWGSGNYNEQFF.

This clonotype shows up as medium-sized by frequency. The chain uses TRBV5-1 and TRBJ2-7; TCRdb lists TRBD1, though no DNA is available to test this call. The CDR3 is 12 amino acids. The germline V gene encodes CDR1 SGHRS and CDR2 YFSETQ. CDR3 residues: CASSSDSYEQYF.

In terms of frequency, this clonotype is medium-sized. The rearrangement links TRBV28 to TRBJ2-1; the D call from TCRdb, TRBD1, cannot be confirmed without DNA. Germline V gene lookup returns CDR1 MDHEN and CDR2 SYDVKM. CDR3 length: 16 amino acids. The CDR3 protein is CASSGTGFPDYNEQFF.

This clonotype ranks as medium-sized in terms of frequency. The chain is built from TRBV20-1 and TRBJ2-1; TCRdb gives TRBD2 as the D gene, but with no DNA this cannot be confirmed. CDR3 length: 15 amino acids. Germline loops: CDR1 DFQATT, CDR2 SNEGSKA (reference sequence). CDR3 protein: CSALEGSYSYNEQFF.

The rearrangement links TRBV7-8 to TRBJ2-3; TCRdb gives TRBD2 as the D gene, but with no DNA this cannot be confirmed. This CDR3 region has 22 residues. Germline V lookup: CDR1 SGHVS, CDR2 FQNEAQ. The CDR3 spells CASSLAWGLSEREGAPTDTQYF.

The rearrangement links TRBV5-1 to TRBJ2-7; there is no DNA to check the TCRdb D call of TRBD1. This CDR3 is built from 15 residues. Germline values: CDR1 SGHRS, CDR2 YFSETQ. This CDR3 reads CASRVGAALTYEQYF.

The chain has TRBV21-1 and TRBJ2-7; the TRBD1 assignment by TCRdb is unverifiable without DNA. TRBV21-1 is described as a pseudogene. This CDR3 is built from 12 residues. The CDR3 is CARGQSTYEQYF.

The chain employs TRBV5-1 and TRBJ1-1; TCRdb's D call, TRBD1, is unchecked because there is no DNA. CDR3 length equals 15 residues. From germline, CDR1 is SGHRS and CDR2 YFSETQ. The CDR3 sequence is CASSFGTGDNTEAFF.